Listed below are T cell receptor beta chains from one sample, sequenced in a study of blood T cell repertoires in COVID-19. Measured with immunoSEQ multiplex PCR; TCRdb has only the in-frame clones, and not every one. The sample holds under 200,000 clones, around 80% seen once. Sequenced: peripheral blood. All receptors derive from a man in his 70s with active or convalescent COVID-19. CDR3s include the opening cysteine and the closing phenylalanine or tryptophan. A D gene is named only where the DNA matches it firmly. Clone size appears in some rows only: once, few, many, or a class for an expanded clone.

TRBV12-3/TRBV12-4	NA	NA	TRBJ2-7	CASSPGRYEQYF	TGTGCCAGCAGCCCCGGTCGCTACGAGCAGTACTTC
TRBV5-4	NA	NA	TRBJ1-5	CASSLGSEGYLTGGNQPQHF	TGTGCCAGCAGCTTGGGCTCGGAGGGGTACCTGACGGGCGGCAATCAGCCCCAGCATTTT
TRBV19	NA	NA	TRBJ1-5	CASSITGPQPQHF	TGTGCCAGTAGTATTACAGGGCCTCAGCCCCAGCATTTT
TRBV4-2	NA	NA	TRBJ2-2	CASSQAAGSTGELFF	TGTGCCAGCAGCCAAGCGGCAGGTAGTACCGGGGAGCTGTTTTTT
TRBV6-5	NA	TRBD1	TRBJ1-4	CASSRDRRYEKLFF	TGTGCCAGCTCACGGGACAGGCGGTATGAAAAACTGTTTTTT
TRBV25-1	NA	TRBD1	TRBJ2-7	CASSGQGASEQYF	TGTGCCAGCAGTGGTCAGGGGGCTTCCGAGCAGTACTTC
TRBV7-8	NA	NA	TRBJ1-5	CASSSGRAREDSNQPQHF	TGTGCCAGCAGTTCCGGGAGGGCTCGCGAGGACAGCAATCAGCCCCAGCATTTT
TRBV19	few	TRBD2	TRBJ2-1	CASSIGPSGRKNEQFF	TGTGCCAGTAGTATAGGGCCTAGCGGGAGGAAGAATGAGCAGTTCTTC
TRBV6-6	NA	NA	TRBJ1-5	CASRRADQPQHF	TGTGCCAGCAGGCGGGCAGATCAGCCCCAGCATTTT
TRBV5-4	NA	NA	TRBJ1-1	CASSLAPGAEAFF	TGTGCCAGCAGCTTGGCCCCGGGAGCTGAAGCTTTCTTT
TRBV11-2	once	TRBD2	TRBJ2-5	CASSLTGGFQETQYF	TGTGCCAGCAGCTTGACGGGGGGATTCCAAGAGACCCAGTACTTC
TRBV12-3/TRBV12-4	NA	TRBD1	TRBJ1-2	CASSPGGYGYTF	TGTGCCAGCAGTCCAGGGGGGTACGGCTACACCTTC
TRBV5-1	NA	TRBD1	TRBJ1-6	CASSLATGGASPLHF	TGCGCCAGCAGCTTGGCGACAGGGGGTGCCTCACCCCTCCACTTT
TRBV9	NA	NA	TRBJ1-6	CASSPNSRGSRDNSPLHF	TGTGCCAGCAGCCCAAATTCCCGGGGGAGTCGGGATAATTCACCCCTCCACTTT
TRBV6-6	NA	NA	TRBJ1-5	CASSYSAASNQPQHF	TGTGCCAGCAGTTACTCTGCGGCTAGCAATCAGCCCCAGCATTTT
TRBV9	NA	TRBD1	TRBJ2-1	CASSVEGGTGARNEQFF	TGTGCCAGCAGCGTGGAGGGTGGGACAGGGGCCCGTAATGAGCAGTTCTTC
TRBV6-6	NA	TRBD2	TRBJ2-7	CASRPGLAGGDEQYF	TGTGCCAGCAGACCGGGACTAGCGGGAGGAGACGAGCAGTACTTC
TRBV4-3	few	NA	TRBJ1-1	CASSQYGEWGAFF	TGCGCCAGCAGCCAATATGGGGAGTGGGGAGCTTTCTTT
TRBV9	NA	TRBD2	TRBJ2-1	CASSVGSSGTDEQFF	TGTGCCAGCAGCGTAGGATCTAGCGGGACCGATGAGCAGTTCTTC
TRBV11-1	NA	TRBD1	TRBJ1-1	CASSHHGTAIVTEAFF	TGTGCCAGCAGCCACCATGGGACAGCCATCGTCACTGAAGCTTTCTTT
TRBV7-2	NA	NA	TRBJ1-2	CASSPGAGKGYTF	TGTGCCAGCAGCCCTGGAGCCGGGAAAGGCTACACCTTC
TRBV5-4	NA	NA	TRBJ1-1	CASSLLWGPGFTEAFF	TGTGCCAGCAGCTTACTTTGGGGGCCCGGCTTCACTGAAGCTTTCTTT
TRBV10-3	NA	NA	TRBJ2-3	CAISEVQTTSTDTQYF	TGTGCCATCAGTGAGGTGCAGACAACTAGCACAGATACGCAGTATTTT
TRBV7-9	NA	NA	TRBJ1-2	CASSHRDFYGYTF	TGTGCCAGCAGCCACCGGGACTTCTATGGCTACACCTTC
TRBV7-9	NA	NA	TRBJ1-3	CASSPRGNTIYF	TGTGCCAGCAGCCCCCGAGGGAACACCATATATTTT
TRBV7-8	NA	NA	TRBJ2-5	CASSLGRDLKETQYF	TGTGCCAGCAGCTTAGGACGGGACTTAAAAGAGACCCAGTACTTC
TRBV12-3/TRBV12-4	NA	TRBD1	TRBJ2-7	CASSMGQGHEQYF	TGTGCCAGCAGTATGGGACAGGGCCACGAGCAGTACTTC
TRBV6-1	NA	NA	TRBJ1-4	CASSEQGYEKLFF	TGTGCCAGCAGTGAACAGGGATATGAAAAACTGTTTTTT
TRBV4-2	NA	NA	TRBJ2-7	CASSQGTYEQYF	TGTGCCAGCAGCCAAGGTACCTACGAGCAGTACTTC
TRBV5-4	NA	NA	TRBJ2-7	CASSLDRASYEQYF	TGTGCCAGCAGCTTGGACAGGGCGTCCTACGAGCAGTACTTC
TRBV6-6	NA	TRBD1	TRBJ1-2	CASRDRVRGYTF	TGTGCCAGCAGAGACAGGGTGAGGGGCTACACCTTC
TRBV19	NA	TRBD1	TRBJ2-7	CASRPGQNSYEQYF	TGTGCCAGTCGCCCGGGACAGAACTCCTACGAGCAGTACTTC
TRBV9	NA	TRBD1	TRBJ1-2	CASNRGQGRQGYTF	TGTGCCAGCAATCGAGGACAGGGTAGACAGGGCTACACCTTC
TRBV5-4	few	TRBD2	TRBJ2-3	CASSLSAGLGADTQYF	TGTGCCAGCAGCTTGTCGGCAGGACTAGGAGCAGATACGCAGTATTTT
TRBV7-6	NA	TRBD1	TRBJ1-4	CASSLAVPGQGRNGKLFF	TGTGCCAGCAGCCTCGCCGTCCCGGGACAGGGACGGAACGGAAAACTGTTTTTT
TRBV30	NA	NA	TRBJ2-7	CAWSRGSSYEQYF	TGTGCCTGGAGTAGGGGGAGCTCCTACGAGCAGTACTTC
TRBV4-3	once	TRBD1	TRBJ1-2	CASSQEPRGNYGYTF	TGCGCCAGCAGCCAAGAGCCCAGGGGGAACTATGGCTACACCTTC
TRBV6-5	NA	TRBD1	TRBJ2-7	CASSYRDRGYEQYF	TGTGCCAGCAGTTATCGGGACAGGGGTTACGAGCAGTACTTC
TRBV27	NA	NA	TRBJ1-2	CASRGGSGYTF	TGTGCCAGCAGGGGGGGGTCCGGCTACACCTTC
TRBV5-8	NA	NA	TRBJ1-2	CASTVAVSTENYGYTF	TGTGCCAGCACAGTTGCCGTTTCGACAGAAAACTATGGCTACACCTTC
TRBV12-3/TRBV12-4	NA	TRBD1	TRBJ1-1	CASRAWDRRAFF	TGTGCCAGCAGAGCATGGGACAGACGTGCTTTCTTT
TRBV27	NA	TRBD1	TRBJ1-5	CASSPNRDRDNQPQHF	TGTGCCAGCAGTCCGAACCGGGACAGGGATAATCAGCCCCAGCATTTT
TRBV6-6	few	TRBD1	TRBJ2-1	CASRPGQTLYNEQFF	TGTGCCAGCAGACCGGGACAGACCCTTTACAATGAGCAGTTCTTC
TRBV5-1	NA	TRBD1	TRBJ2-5	CASSPQGPRETQYF	TGCGCCAGCAGCCCACAGGGGCCGAGGGAGACCCAGTACTTC
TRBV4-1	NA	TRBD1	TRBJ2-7	CASSPGDRAYEQYF	TGCGCCAGCAGCCCGGGGGACAGGGCCTACGAGCAGTACTTC
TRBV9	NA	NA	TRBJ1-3	CASSTQSWGDTIYF	TGTGCCAGCAGCACACAAAGCTGGGGGGACACCATATATTTT
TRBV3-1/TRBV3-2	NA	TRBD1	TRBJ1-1	CASSQTGGDTEAFF	TGTGCCAGCAGCCAGACAGGGGGGGACACTGAAGCTTTCTTT